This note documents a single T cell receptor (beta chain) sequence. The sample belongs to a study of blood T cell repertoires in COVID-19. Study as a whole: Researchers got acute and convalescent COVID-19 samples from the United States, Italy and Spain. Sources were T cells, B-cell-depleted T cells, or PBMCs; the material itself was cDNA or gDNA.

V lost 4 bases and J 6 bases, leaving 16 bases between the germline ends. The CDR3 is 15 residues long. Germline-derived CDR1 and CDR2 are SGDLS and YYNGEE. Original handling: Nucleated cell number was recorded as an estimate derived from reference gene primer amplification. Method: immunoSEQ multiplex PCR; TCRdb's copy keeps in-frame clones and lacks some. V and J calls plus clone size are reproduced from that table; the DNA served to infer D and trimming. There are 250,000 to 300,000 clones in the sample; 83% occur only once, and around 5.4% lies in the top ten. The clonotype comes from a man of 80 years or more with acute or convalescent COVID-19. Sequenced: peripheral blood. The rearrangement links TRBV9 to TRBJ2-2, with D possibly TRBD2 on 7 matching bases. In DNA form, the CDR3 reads TGTGCCAGCAGCCCTATGGGGGGGCTCCCCGGGGAGCTGTTTTTT. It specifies CASSPMGGLPGELFF.